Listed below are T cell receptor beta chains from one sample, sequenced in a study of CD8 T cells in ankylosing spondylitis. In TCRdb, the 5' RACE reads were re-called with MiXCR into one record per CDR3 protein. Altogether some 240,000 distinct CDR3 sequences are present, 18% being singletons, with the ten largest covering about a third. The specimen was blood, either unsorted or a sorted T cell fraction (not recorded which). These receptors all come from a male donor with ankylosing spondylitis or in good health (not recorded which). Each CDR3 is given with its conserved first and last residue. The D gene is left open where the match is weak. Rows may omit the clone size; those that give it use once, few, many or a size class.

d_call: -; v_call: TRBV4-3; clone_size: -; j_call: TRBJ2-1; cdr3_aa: CASSQDGGPYNEQFF; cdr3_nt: TGCGCCAGCAGCCAAGATGGAGGTCCATACAATGAGCAGTTCTTC
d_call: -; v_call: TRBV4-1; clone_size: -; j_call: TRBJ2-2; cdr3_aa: CASSHPKGGNTGELFF; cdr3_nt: TGCGCCAGCAGCCACCCGAAAGGAGGGAACACCGGGGAGCTGTTTTTT
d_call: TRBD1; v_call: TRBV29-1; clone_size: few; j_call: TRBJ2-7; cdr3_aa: CSVRDRAYEQYF; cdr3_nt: TGCAGCGTCCGGGACAGGGCCTACGAGCAGTACTTC
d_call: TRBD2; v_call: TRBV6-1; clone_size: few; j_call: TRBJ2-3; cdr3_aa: CASSQLAGEGTDTQYF; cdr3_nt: TGTGCCAGCAGCCAATTAGCGGGAGAGGGCACAGATACGCAGTATTTT
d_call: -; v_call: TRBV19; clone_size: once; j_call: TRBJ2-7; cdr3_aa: CASRPPNSYEQYF; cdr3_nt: TGTGCCAGTCGCCCACCAAACTCCTACGAGCAGTACTTC
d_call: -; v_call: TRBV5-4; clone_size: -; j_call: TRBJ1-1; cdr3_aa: CASSLRGAMNTEAFF; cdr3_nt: TGTGCCAGCAGCTTGCGAGGGGCTATGAACACTGAAGCTTTCTTT
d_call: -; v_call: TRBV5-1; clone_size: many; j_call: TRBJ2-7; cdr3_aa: CASSSNNYEQYF; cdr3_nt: TGCGCCAGCAGCTCGAACAACTACGAGCAGTACTTC
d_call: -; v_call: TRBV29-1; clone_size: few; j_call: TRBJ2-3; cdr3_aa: CSVDRGVEAQYF; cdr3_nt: TGCAGCGTTGACAGGGGGGTTGAGGCGCAGTATTTT
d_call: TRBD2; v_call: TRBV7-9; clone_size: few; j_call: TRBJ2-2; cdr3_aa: CASTEGAGGPNTGELFF; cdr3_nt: TGTGCCAGCACCGAGGGGGCGGGAGGGCCGAACACCGGGGAGCTGTTTTTT
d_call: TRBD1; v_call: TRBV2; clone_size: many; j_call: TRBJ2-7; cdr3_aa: CASSEWGQGSYEQYF; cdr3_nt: TGTGCCAGCAGTGAATGGGGACAGGGCTCCTACGAGCAGTACTTC
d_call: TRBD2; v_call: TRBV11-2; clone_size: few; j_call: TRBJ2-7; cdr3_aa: CASSPRTSGSLYEQYF; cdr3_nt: TGTGCCAGCAGCCCCCGGACTAGCGGGAGCCTCTACGAGCAGTACTTC
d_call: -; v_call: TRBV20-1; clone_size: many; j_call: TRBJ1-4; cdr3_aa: CSAESTLDGTTNEKLFF; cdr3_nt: TGCAGTGCTGAATCCACCCTGGACGGGACAACTAATGAAAAACTGTTTTTT
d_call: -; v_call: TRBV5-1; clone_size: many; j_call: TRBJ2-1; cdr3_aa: CASSLYGIGQTPNNEQFF; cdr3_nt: TGCGCCAGCAGCTTGTACGGGATCGGACAAACTCCGAACAATGAGCAGTTCTTC
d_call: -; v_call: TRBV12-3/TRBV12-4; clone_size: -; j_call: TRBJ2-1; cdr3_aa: CASSFEPLGSEQFF; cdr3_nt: TGTGCCAGCAGTTTTGAACCCCTGGGTAGTGAGCAGTTCTTC
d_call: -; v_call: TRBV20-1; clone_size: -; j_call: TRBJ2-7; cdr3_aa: CSAILNTLVDLDEQYF; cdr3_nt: TGCAGTGCTATTCTGAACACTTTAGTAGATCTAGACGAGCAGTACTTC
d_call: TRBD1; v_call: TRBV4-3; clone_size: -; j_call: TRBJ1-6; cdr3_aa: CASSQDYRDSSPLHF; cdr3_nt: TGCGCCAGCAGCCAAGATTACAGGGACAGTTCACCCCTCCACTTT
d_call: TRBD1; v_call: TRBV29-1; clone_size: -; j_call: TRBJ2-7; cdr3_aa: CSVEAPTTGAPYEQYF; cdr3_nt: TGCAGCGTTGAAGCCCCGACGACAGGGGCCCCCTACGAGCAGTACTTC
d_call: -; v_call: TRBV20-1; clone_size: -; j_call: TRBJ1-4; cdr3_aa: CSARGSSGDKAWNDEKLFF; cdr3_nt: TGCAGTGCTAGAGGCTCATCCGGGGATAAAGCCTGGAACGATGAAAAACTGTTTTTT
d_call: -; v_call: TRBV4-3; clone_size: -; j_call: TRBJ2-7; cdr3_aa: CASSQDRDIFYEQYF; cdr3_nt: TGCGCCAGCAGCCAAGATAGGGACATCTTCTACGAGCAGTACTTC
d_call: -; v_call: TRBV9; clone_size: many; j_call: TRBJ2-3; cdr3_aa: CASSGRDVSTDTQYF; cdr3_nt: TGTGCCAGCAGCGGCCGGGACGTCAGCACAGATACGCAGTATTTT
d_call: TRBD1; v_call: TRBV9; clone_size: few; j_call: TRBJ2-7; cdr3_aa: CASSVEGQGREQYF; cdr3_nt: TGTGCCAGCAGCGTAGAGGGACAGGGTCGCGAGCAGTACTTC
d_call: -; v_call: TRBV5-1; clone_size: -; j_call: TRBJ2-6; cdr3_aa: CASSPEAGFHSGANVLTF; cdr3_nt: TGCGCCAGCAGCCCGGAGGCAGGGTTCCATTCTGGGGCCAACGTCCTGACTTTC
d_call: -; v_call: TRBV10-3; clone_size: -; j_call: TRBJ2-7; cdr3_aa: CAISVGAETYEQYF; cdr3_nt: TGTGCCATCAGTGTTGGAGCGGAGACCTACGAGCAGTACTTC
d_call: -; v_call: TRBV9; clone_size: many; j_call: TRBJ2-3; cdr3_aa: CASSTLPGASTDTQYF; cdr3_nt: TGTGCCAGCAGCACCCTCCCGGGAGCTAGCACAGATACGCAGTATTTT
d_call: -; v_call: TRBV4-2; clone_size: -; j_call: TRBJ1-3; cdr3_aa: CASSQGLSGNTIYF; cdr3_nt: TGTGCCAGCAGCCAAGGCCTCTCTGGAAACACCATATATTTT
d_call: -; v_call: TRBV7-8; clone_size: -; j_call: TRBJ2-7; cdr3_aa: CASSLAPIYEQYF; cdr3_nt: TGTGCCAGCAGCTTAGCGCCGATTTACGAGCAGTACTTC
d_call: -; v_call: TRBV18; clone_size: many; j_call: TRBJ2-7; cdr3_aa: CASSPLDSAGGEQYF; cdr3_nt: TGTGCCAGCTCACCCCTGGACAGCGCAGGCGGCGAGCAGTACTTC
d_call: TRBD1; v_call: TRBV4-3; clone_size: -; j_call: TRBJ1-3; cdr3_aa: CASSQDWDRVPSGNTIYF; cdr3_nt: TGCGCCAGCAGCCAAGATTGGGACAGAGTGCCCTCTGGAAACACCATATATTTT
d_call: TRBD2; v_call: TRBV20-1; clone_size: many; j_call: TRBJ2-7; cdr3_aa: CSARDFSGGLLAYEQYF; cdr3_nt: TGCAGTGCTAGAGATTTTAGCGGGGGTCTTCTAGCCTACGAGCAGTACTTC
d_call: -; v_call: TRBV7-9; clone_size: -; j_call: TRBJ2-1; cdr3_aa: CASTGRWTEFF; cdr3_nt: TGTGCCAGCACGGGACGCTGGACGGAGTTCTTC
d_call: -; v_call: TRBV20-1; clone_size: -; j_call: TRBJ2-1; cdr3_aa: CSATPMGGGNEQFF; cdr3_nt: TGCAGTGCTACCCCCATGGGAGGGGGCAATGAGCAGTTCTTC
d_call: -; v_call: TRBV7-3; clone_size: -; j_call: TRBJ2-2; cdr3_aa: CASSSTLDTMNTGELFF; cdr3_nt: TGTGCCAGCAGCTCCACTTTGGACACGATGAACACCGGGGAGCTGTTTTTT
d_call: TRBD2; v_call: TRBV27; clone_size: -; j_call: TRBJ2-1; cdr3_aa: CASSPLPGTSGSSYNEQFF; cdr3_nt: TGTGCCAGCAGTCCCCTTCCCGGGACTAGCGGTAGCTCCTACAATGAGCAGTTCTTC
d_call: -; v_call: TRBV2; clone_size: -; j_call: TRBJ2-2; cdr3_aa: CASSDGDTGELFF; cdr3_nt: TGTGCCAGCAGTGATGGGGACACCGGGGAGCTGTTTTTT
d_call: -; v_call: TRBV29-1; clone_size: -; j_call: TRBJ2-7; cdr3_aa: CSASGTMLYEQYF; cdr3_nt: TGCAGTGCAAGTGGGACCATGCTCTACGAGCAGTACTTC
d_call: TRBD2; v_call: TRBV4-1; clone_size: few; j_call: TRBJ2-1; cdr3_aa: CASSPEGLAVEQFF; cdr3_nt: TGCGCCAGCAGCCCAGAGGGACTAGCGGTTGAGCAGTTCTTC
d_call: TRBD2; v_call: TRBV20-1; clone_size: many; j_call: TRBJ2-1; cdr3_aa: CSARGGIGTSGLYNEQFF; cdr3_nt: TGCAGTGCTAGGGGGGGGATCGGGACTAGCGGGTTGTACAATGAGCAGTTCTTC
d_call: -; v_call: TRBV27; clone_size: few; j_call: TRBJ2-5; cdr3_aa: CASSLYSGEETQYF; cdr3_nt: TGTGCCAGCAGTTTATACTCGGGAGAAGAGACCCAGTACTTC
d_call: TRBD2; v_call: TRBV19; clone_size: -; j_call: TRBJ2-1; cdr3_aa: CASSIVVGGLAGAYEQFF; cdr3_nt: TGTGCCAGTAGTATAGTGGTCGGCGGGCTAGCGGGAGCCTATGAGCAGTTCTTC
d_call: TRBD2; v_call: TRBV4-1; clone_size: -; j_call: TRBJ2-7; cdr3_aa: CASSQDAREGPDEQYF; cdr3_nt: TGCGCCAGCAGCCAAGATGCGAGGGAGGGCCCTGACGAGCAGTACTTC
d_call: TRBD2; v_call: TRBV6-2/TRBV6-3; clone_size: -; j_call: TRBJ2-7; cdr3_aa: CASSYLRTSGDGQYF; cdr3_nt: TGTGCCAGCAGTTACCTACGGACTAGCGGGGATGGGCAGTACTTC
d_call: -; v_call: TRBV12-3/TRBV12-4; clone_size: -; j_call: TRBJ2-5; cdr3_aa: CASSFLGGQETQYF; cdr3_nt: TGTGCCAGCAGTTTTTTGGGTGGACAAGAGACCCAGTACTTC
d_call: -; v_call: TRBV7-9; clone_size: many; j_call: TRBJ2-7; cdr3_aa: CASSLGPTGEQYF; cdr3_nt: TGTGCCAGCAGCTTAGGCCCTACGGGGGAGCAGTACTTC
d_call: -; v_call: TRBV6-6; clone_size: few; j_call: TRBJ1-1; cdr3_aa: CASSPGGLTEAFF; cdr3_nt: TGTGCCAGCAGTCCGGGCGGGCTCACTGAAGCTTTCTTT
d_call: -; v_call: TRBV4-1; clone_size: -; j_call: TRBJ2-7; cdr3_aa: CASSQSNGVWDFEQYF; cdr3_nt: TGCGCCAGCAGCCAATCAAACGGGGTTTGGGATTTCGAGCAGTACTTC
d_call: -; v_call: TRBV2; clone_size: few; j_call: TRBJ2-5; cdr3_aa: CASSGQWAETQYF; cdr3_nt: TGTGCCAGCTCAGGCCAGTGGGCAGAGACCCAGTACTTC
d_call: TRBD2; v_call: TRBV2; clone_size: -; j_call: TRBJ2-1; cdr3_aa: CASKIGGGSYNEQFF; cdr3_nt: TGTGCCAGTAAGATTGGGGGAGGGTCCTACAATGAGCAGTTCTTC
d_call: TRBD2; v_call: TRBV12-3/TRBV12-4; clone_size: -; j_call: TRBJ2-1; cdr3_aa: CASSPLAGEVGEQFF; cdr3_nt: TGTGCCAGCAGTCCTCTAGCGGGAGAGGTGGGTGAGCAGTTCTTC
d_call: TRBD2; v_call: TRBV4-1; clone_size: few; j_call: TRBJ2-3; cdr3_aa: CASSQDHRGADTQYF; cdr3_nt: TGCGCCAGCAGCCAAGATCACCGGGGGGCAGATACGCAGTATTTT
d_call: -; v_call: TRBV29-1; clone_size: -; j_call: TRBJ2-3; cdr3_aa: CSVVSNTQYF; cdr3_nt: TGCAGCGTTGTAAGCAATACGCAGTATTTT
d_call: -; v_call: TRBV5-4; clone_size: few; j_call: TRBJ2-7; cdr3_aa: CASSLELGYEQYF; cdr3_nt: TGTGCCAGCAGCTTGGAGTTGGGTTACGAGCAGTACTTC
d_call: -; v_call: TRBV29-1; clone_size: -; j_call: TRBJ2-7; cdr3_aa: CSVPGHLPYEQYF; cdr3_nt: TGCAGCGTTCCCGGGCACCTTCCCTACGAGCAGTACTTC
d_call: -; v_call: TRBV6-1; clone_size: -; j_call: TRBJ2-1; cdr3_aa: CASGDSVVEQFF; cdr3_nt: TGTGCCAGCGGTGATAGCGTGGTTGAGCAGTTCTTC
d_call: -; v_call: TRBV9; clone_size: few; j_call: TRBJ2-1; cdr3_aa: CASRRDDHNEQFF; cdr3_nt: TGTGCCAGCAGAAGGGACGACCACAATGAGCAGTTCTTC
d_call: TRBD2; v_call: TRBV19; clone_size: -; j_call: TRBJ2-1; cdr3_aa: CASRRVEREANEQFF; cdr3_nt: TGTGCCAGTCGTCGAGTTGAGCGGGAGGCCAATGAGCAGTTCTTC